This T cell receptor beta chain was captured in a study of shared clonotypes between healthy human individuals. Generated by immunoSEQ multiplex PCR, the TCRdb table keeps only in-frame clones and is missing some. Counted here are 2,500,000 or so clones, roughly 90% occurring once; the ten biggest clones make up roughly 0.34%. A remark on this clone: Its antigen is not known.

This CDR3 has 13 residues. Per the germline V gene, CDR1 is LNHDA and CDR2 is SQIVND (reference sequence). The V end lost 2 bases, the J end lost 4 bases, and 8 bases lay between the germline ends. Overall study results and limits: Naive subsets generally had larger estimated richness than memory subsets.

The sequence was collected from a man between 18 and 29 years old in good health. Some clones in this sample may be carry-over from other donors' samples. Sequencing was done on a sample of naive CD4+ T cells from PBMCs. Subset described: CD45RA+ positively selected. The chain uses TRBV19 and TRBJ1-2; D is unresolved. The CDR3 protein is CASSIQTFYGYTF. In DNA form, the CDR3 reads TGTGCCAGTAGTATACAAACTTTCTATGGCTACACCTTC.